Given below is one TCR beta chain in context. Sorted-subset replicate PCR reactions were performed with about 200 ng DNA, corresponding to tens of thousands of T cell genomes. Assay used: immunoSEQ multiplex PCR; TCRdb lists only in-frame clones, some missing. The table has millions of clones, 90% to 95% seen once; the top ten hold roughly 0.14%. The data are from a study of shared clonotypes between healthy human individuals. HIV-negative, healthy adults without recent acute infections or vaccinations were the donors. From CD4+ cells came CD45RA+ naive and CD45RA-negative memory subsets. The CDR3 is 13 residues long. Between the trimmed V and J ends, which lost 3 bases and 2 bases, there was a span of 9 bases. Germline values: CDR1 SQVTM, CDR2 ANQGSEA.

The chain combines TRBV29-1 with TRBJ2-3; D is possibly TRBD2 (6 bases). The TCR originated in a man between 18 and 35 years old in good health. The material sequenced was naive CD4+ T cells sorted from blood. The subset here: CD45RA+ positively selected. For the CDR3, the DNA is TGCAGCGTTGAGTGGCGGGACACAGATACGCAGTATTTT. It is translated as CSVEWRDTDTQYF.